Shown below are 4 T cell receptor beta chains from a single sample sequenced in a study of regulatory T cells in long-lasting Graves disease. The time point is: persistent/refractory GD, antithyroid drugs over 5 years with positive TRAb. From RNA extracted from PBMCs, the TCR library was made. Through Arm-PCR of CDR3 regions and iRepertoire HTBI primers, TCR beta libraries were built. TCRdb analysed the multiplex PCR reads with MiXCR anew, one entry per CDR3 protein. The top ten hold roughly an eighth of the sample, which has about 430,000 distinct CDR3 sequences, around 20% seen once. The material sequenced was peripheral blood mononuclear cells (PBMCs), taken when the disease was refractory, from a patient treated with antithyroid drugs. The receptors originated from a female donor with Graves disease.

This chain connects TRBV18 to TRBJ1-1, with D unresolved. The CDR3 spans 14 residues. Looked up from germline, CDR1 is KGHSH and CDR2 is LQKENI. Trimming cost V 3 bases and J 5 bases, with 13 bases left between them. This CDR3 reads CASSPDRRGTEAFF. As DNA, the CDR3 is TGTGCCAGCTCACCGGACCGGCGGGGTACTGAAGCTTTCTTT.

Turning to this clonotype: A much bigger clone sits one base away, suggesting this may be a read error. The chain couples TRBV3-1 to TRBJ2-7; 10 positions agree with TRBD2. The germline gives CDR1 LGHDT, CDR2 YNNKEL (reference sequence). V lost 0 bases, J lost 9 bases, and 5 bases stayed unmatched. The CDR3 sequence is 14 residues long. DNA of the CDR3: TGTGCCAGCAGCCAAGATTTGGCTAGCGGGAGGCAGTACTTC. The encoded protein is CASSQDLASGRQYF.

V gene TRBV12-3 or TRBV12-4 combines with J gene TRBJ2-2, with a possible D match to TRBD1 (5 bases). This CDR3 region has 15 residues. V gave up 6 bases and J gave up 7 bases, with 18 bases separating them. CDR3 DNA sequence: TGTGCCAGCAGGTCGCTTCGGCTAGGGGTCGGGGAGCTGTTTTTT. It yields the protein CASRSLRLGVGELFF.

The chain joins TRBV6-2 or TRBV6-3 to TRBJ1-5, with 7 bases matching TRBD1. Germline CDR1 reads MNHEY; CDR2 reads SVGEGT. Trimming removed 5 bases from V and 1 base from J; junction bases left unmatched: 5. The CDR3 is 15 amino acids. The CDR3 reads CASSPDRVSNQPQHF. The CDR3 region has the DNA TGTGCCAGCAGTCCCGACAGGGTGAGCAATCAGCCCCAGCATTTT.